Listed here are 22 T cell receptor beta chains from one sample, sequenced in a study of tumor-infiltrating lymphocytes in oesophageal squamous cell carcinoma. One entry per CDR3 protein results from TCRdb running MiXCR on the PCR reads. The sample includes 9,900 or so distinct CDR3 sequences, under 65% of them seen just once. Sequencing input: esophageal tumor tissue. The receptors derive from a female donor with esophageal squamous cell carcinoma.

The chain links TRBV7-3 to TRBJ2-3; 10 positions agree with TRBD2. Gene TRBJ2-1 matches the end of the DNA better, so the J call may be wrong. Per germline, CDR1 SGHTA and CDR2 FQGTGA. CDR3 length: 16 amino acids. The CDR3 DNA reads as TGTGCCAGCAGCCCAAACTCCGGGACTAGCGACAATGAGCAGTTCTTC. Translated: CASSPNSGTSDNEQFF.

Details on this clonotype: An end of the junction does not agree with germline; a read error may underlie this. This sequence joins TRBV7-3 and TRBJ2-3, with a tentative D call TRBD2 (5 bases). From germline, CDR1 is SGHTA and CDR2 FQGTGA. The CDR3 extends over 16 amino acids. CDR3 DNA: TGTGCCAGCAGCCCAGGACTGTCAGGTGGCACAGATACGCAGTATTTC. The encoded protein is CASSPGLSGGTDTQYF. Supplemented by reference TRBV7-3 and TRBJ2-3, the full variable domain reads GAGVSQTPSNKVTEKGKYVELRCDPISGHTALYWYRQSLGQGPEFLIYFQGTGAADDSGLPNDRFFAVRPEGSVSTLKIQRTERGDSAVYLCASSPGLSGGTDTQYFGPGTRLTVL.

The gene calls are TRBV7-6 and TRBJ2-1, with D perhaps matching TRBD1 or TRBD2 (5 bases each). The better agreement between TRBJ2-7 and the DNA end casts doubt on the J call. CDR3 length: 14 amino acids. Germline assignment: CDR1 SGHVS and CDR2 FNYEAQ. CDR3 DNA: TGTGCCAGCAGCTTAGCGGCAGGGAGCGACGAGCAGTACTTC. This sequence encodes CASSLAAGSDEQYF.

J is TRBJ2-5 and V is TRBV7-6; tentative D call: TRBD1 (6 bases). V dropped 1 base and J dropped 1 base, with 10 bases sitting between them. The germline V gene encodes CDR1 SGHVS and CDR2 FNYEAQ. The length of the CDR3 is 15 residues. CDR3 residues: CASSLVTTGQETQYF. In DNA form, the CDR3 reads TGTGCCAGCAGCTTAGTTACGACAGGCCAAGAGACCCAGTACTTC.

This clonotype was seen ten or more times. The chain employs TRBV5-1 and TRBJ2-1, with TRBD2 matching over 12 bases. The CDR3 runs 15 residues. Trimming cost V 5 bases and J 7 bases; bases outside gene matches: 7. CDR1 is SGHRS and CDR2 is YFSETQ in the germline V gene. The CDR3 nucleotides read TGCGCCAGCAGTAGACTAGCGGGAGCGGGGAATGAGCAGTTCTTC. It encodes CASSRLAGAGNEQFF.

The rearrangement links TRBV5-6 to TRBJ2-7; unclear D gene. Germline V gene sequence: CDR1 SGHDT, CDR2 YYEEEE. The V end lost 4 bases, the J end lost 2 bases, and 13 bases lay between the germline ends. There are 14 residues in the CDR3. The CDR3 reads CASSPQGNPYEQYF. CDR3 DNA: TGTGCCAGCAGCCCACAAGGGAACCCCTACGAGCAGTACTTC.

V is TRBV7-2 and J is TRBJ2-3, with 12 bases matching TRBD2. The J call may be mistaken, given a closer DNA end match to TRBJ2-7. CDR1 is SGHTA, CDR2 FQGNSA, per germline. The CDR3 consists of 16 residues. The CDR3 coding sequence is TGTGCCAGCAGCACCCGACTAGCGGGAGTTCCCTACGAGCAGTACTTC. Its translation: CASSTRLAGVPYEQYF.

The V call is TRBV24-1, the J call TRBJ2-5, with D perhaps matching TRBD1 or TRBD2 (5 bases each). The last part of the DNA fits TRBJ2-1 better; the J call may be wrong. The CDR3 is made up of 14 amino acids. The germline CDR1 and CDR2 sequences are KGHDR and SFDVKD. In DNA form, the CDR3 reads TGTGCCACCAGTGTCGGGGCCTCCTACAATGAGCAGTTCTTC. Residues: CATSVGASYNEQFF.

J is TRBJ2-1 and V is TRBV27; D is undetermined. This CDR3 region has 13 residues. Trimming took off 2 bases at V and 9 bases at J, with 11 bases between the two ends. From germline, CDR1 is MNHEY and CDR2 SMNVEV (reference sequence). The CDR3 DNA is TGTGCCAGCAGTTTAGGAGTTCCTGGTGAGCAGTTCTTC. This gives the protein CASSLGVPGEQFF.

The chain uses TRBV7-3 and TRBJ1-2; 9 nucleotides align to TRBD1. The V gene end was trimmed by 2 bases and the J gene end by 1 base; junction bases not matched to a gene: 5. The CDR3 sequence is 16 residues long. Germline values: CDR1 SGHTA, CDR2 FQGTGA. CDR3 nucleotides: TGTGCCAGCAGCTTAGGGACAGGGACTTTTAACTATGGCTACACCTTC. Encoded protein: CASSLGTGTFNYGYTF.

This chain links TRBV11-3 with TRBJ2-7, with 7 bases matching TRBD1. The assigned J gene may be wrong: the sequence end matches TRBJ2-1 better. Germline assignment: CDR1 SGHNT and CDR2 YENEEA. This CDR3 region has 17 residues. The CDR3 reads CASSPPRTGSSYNEQFF. The CDR3 DNA sequence: TGTGCCAGCAGCCCTCCCCGGACAGGTAGCTCCTACAATGAGCAGTTCTTC.

The CDR3 coding sequence is TGTGCCAGCAGTCCCCTCGGGGAAGCGGGGGGGAGGGAGACCCAGTACTTC. Amino acids: CASSPLGEAGGRETQYF. The V gene is TRBV28, the J gene TRBJ2-3, with 10 nucleotides matching TRBD2. The J call is doubtful: the DNA matches TRBJ2-5 better. The CDR3 covers 17 residues. Germline lookup yields CDR1 MDHEN and CDR2 SYDVKM.

This clonotype was seen a handful of times. V and J are TRBV6-1 and TRBJ1-5; no clear D. Trimming removed 8 bases from V and 0 bases from J, with 5 bases in between. CDR3 length: 12 residues. The germline V gene has CDR1 MNHNS and CDR2 SASEGT. CDR3 loop: CASAYSNQPQHF. The CDR3 coding sequence is TGTGCCAGCGCGTATAGCAATCAGCCCCAGCATTTT.

As for this clonotype: Mismatch with germline at one junction end may stem from a read error. The chain joins TRBV7-3 to TRBJ2-7, with a tentative D call TRBD1 (6 bases). The DNA end lines up better with TRBJ2-5; the J call may be wrong. Germline assignment: CDR1 SGHTA and CDR2 FQGTGA. CDR3 length equals 15 residues. CDR3 loop: CVSSRSGTPEETQYF. CDR3 in DNA: TGTGTCAGCAGCCGTTCCGGGACACCCGAAGAGACCCAGTACTTC.

J is TRBJ2-1 and V is TRBV7-2; TRBD2 matches 7 bases. The J call may be incorrect, as the DNA end agrees better with TRBJ2-7. Germline V gene sequence: CDR1 SGHTA, CDR2 FQGNSA. The CDR3 totals 16 residues. The DNA for the CDR3 is TGTGCCAGCAGCTTAGGGGCGGGAGTTCGGTCCTACGAGCAGTACTTC. As protein: CASSLGAGVRSYEQYF.

V usage is TRBV7-2 and J usage is TRBJ2-3; D is perhaps TRBD1 or TRBD2 (5 bases each). The germline CDR1 and CDR2 sequences are SGHTA and FQGNSA. This CDR3 is built from 13 residues. Trimming removed 8 bases at V and 5 bases at J, with 14 bases between. This CDR3 reads CASRSGGGDTQYF. The CDR3, as DNA: TGTGCCAGCCGAAGCGGTGGGGGAGATACGCAGTATTTT. Full variable domain (outside the CDR3, taken from reference TRBV7-2 and TRBJ2-3): GAGVSQSPSNKVTEKGKDVELRCDPISGHTALYWYRQSLGQGLEFLIYFQGNSAPDKSGLPSDRFSAERTGGSVSTLTIQRTQQEDSAVYLCASRSGGGDTQYFGPGTRLTVL.

This clonotype was seen ten or more times. The gene calls are TRBV18 and TRBJ1-5; D not resolved. Germline CDR1 and CDR2: KGHSH and LQKENI. This CDR3 is built from 15 residues. V lost 6 bases, J lost 0 bases, and 12 bases lay in between. CDR3 sequence: CASSKDGYSNQPQHF. CDR3 sequence (DNA): TGTGCCAGCTCCAAGGACGGGTATAGCAATCAGCCCCAGCATTTT. The whole variable domain, remainder taken from reference TRBV18 and TRBJ1-5, is NAGVMQNPRHLVRRRGQEARLRCSPMKGHSHVYWYRQLPEEGLKFMVYLQKENIIDESGMPKERFSAEFPKEGPSILRIQQVVRGDSAAYFCASSKDGYSNQPQHFGDGTRLSIL.

The gene calls are TRBV7-4 and TRBJ2-3, with D perhaps matching TRBD2 (6 bases). CDR1 and CDR2 (germline): SGHVT, SQSDAQ. The CDR3 totals 16 residues. With 1 base removed from V and 7 bases from J, the gap between germline ends came to 18 bases. CDR3 sequence reads: CASSLGRGRRTNTQYF. As DNA, the CDR3 is TGTGCCAGCAGCTTAGGGCGGGGAAGAAGGACAAATACGCAGTATTTT. Combining the CDR3 with reference TRBV7-4 and TRBJ2-3 gives the whole variable domain GAGVSQSPRYKVAKRGRDVALRCDSISGHVTLYWYRQTLGQGSEVLTYSQSDAQRDKSGRPSGRFSAERPERSVSTLKIQRTEQGDSAVYLCASSLGRGRRTNTQYFGPGTRLTVL.

This clonotype was found a few times. The CDR3 protein is CASSPRTSGTQYF. CDR3 DNA: TGTGCCAGCAGCCCTAGGACTAGCGGGACCCAGTACTTC. The J gene is TRBJ2-5, the V gene TRBV12-3 or TRBV12-4, with 10 bases aligning to TRBD2. The CDR3 consists of 13 residues. With V trimmed by 6 bases and J by 7 bases, 5 bases remained unmatched.

V usage is TRBV2 and J usage is TRBJ2-1, with D possibly TRBD2 on 6 matching bases. Germline V gives CDR1 SNHLY, CDR2 FYNNEI. Trimming pared 10 bases from V and 14 bases from J, leaving 18 bases between. This CDR3 comprises 11 residues. In DNA form, the CDR3 reads TGTGCCACCTCCGAGGAGGGGCGTAAGTTCTTC. Encoded protein: CATSEEGRKFF.

The chain recombines TRBV7-9 with TRBJ1-2, with D possibly matching TRBD1 (6 bases). CDR3 length: 15 residues. The V and J ends lost 2 bases and 4 bases respectively, with 14 bases between them. The germline CDR1 and CDR2 sequences are SEHNR and FQNEAQ (reference sequence). As DNA, the CDR3 is TGTGCCAGCAGCTTACTGGGGGGCCCAAGCTATGGCTACACCTTC. It codes for CASSLLGGPSYGYTF.

By share, this clonotype ranks as medium-sized (0.01 to 0.1%). The V call is TRBV28, the J call TRBJ1-5, with D possibly being TRBD1 (6 bases). Trimming stripped 8 bases from V and 6 bases from J, with 26 bases between. CDR1 and CDR2 from the germline V gene are MDHEN and SYDVKM. This CDR3 has 17 amino acids. The CDR3 coding sequence is TGTGCCAGCGGAACCGAAACAGGGAGGACGGGTGGTCAGCCCCAGCATTTT. It translates to CASGTETGRTGGQPQHF.